The clone carrying this T cell receptor beta chain has more than one count but fewer than ten. Its antigen is not identified. Per the germline V gene, CDR1 is LNHNV and CDR2 is YYDKDF (reference sequence). The CDR3 runs to 13 residues. V lost 5 bases and J lost 11, with 16 bases in between. This entry is derived from a study of identical twins. Study-level results: Donors were not followed over many years; analysis was cross-sectional.

TCRdb processed the 5' RACE reads anew with MiXCR; each CDR3 protein has one entry. The table has more than 650,000 distinct CDR3 sequences, 5.5% to 7.5% seen once. This receptor was obtained from a man between 18 and 35 years old in good health. The sequencing sample was made of naive T cells sorted from blood. The rearrangement links TRBV15 to TRBJ1-5, with D perhaps matching TRBD1 (5 bases). CDR3 nucleotide sequence: TGTGCCACCAGCGTAAAGGGCCAGACAGCCCAGCATTTT. Its translation is CATSVKGQTAQHF. Full variable domain (missing parts from reference TRBV15 and TRBJ1-5): DAMVIQNPRYQVTQFGKPVTLSCSQTLNHNVMYWYQQKSSQAPKLLFHYYDKDFNNEADTPDNFQSRRPNTSFCFLDIRSPGLGDTAMYLCATSVKGQTAQHFGDGTRLSIL.